Each of the 4 T cell receptor beta chains below was sequenced from the same sample in a study of post-analysis software for immune sequencing data. Unique molecular identifiers tagged the TCR beta cDNA libraries. TCRdb reprocessed the PCR reads with MiXCR, giving one entry per CDR3 protein. This table holds hundreds of thousands of distinct CDR3 sequences, approximately 30% found once. Study-level points and caveats: When patients were compared with controls, a handful of TRBV segments were more frequent, TRBV5-6, TRBV5-1 and TRBV20-1 among them.

Antigen specificity for these receptors is unknown. Sequenced input: blood. These receptors all come from a girl aged 10 to 17 with multiple sclerosis.

This chain's CDR3 is CASSAWDRVNQPQHF. The CDR3 region has the DNA TGCGCCAGCAGCGCCTGGGACAGGGTGAATCAGCCCCAGCATTTT. V and J are TRBV4-1 and TRBJ1-5; 9 bases are shared with TRBD1. Germline-derived CDR1 and CDR2 are MGHRA and YSYEKL. This CDR3 has 15 amino acids. After removal of 5 bases from V and 4 bases from J, the junction contained 6 bases not matched to a gene.

The table lists this clonotype with many counts. The chain links TRBV20-1 to TRBJ2-7; 13 bases align to TRBD2. The germline V gene has CDR1 DFQATT and CDR2 SNEGSKA (reference sequence). After removal of 5 bases from V and 6 bases from J, the junction contained 19 bases not matched to a gene. The CDR3 has 18 residues. CDR3 nucleotide sequence: TGCAGTGCTTACCCGGGGGGACTAGCGGGAACTTTACCGGGCGAGCAGTACTTC. It yields the protein CSAYPGGLAGTLPGEQYF.

This chain joins TRBV28 and TRBJ2-5; 12 nucleotides match TRBD1. CDR3 length: 15 amino acids. V gave up 3 bases and J gave up 5 bases; unmatched junction bases: 4. Germline V gene lookup returns CDR1 MDHEN and CDR2 SYDVKM. CDR3 loop: CASSFGTGGVETQYF. The DNA for the CDR3 is TGTGCCAGCAGTTTCGGGACAGGGGGCGTGGAGACCCAGTACTTC.

This rearrangement joins TRBV29-1 to TRBJ2-5; D is undetermined. The J call may be mistaken, given a closer DNA end match to TRBJ2-1. There are 12 residues in the CDR3. Per germline, CDR1 SQVTM and CDR2 ANQGSEA. The CDR3 is CSVAPSQETQFF. The CDR3 coding sequence is TGCAGCGTTGCCCCATCCCAAGAGACCCAGTTCTTC.